The clone carrying this TCR beta chain was recorded a few times. Its antigen is still unknown. This record belongs to a study of T cell clonotyping in hematopoietic cell transplantation. Data came from immunoSEQ multiplex PCR; TCRdb stores just in-frame clones and leaves some out. There are roughly 40,000 clones in the sample; around 94% occur only once, and roughly 0.82% lies in the top ten. Trimming removed 5 bases from V and 4 bases from J, with 9 bases in between. The CDR3 is made up of 13 amino acids. Germline CDR1 is MDHEN and CDR2 is SYDVKM. Study-level points and caveats: Recipient TCR diversity dropped after transplant; expanded clonotypes rose from day 30 to 180. Broader posttransplant TCR repertoire diversity was predicted by graft donor and pretransplant recipient Inverse Simpson Index values. Without cell sorting, CD4 versus CD8 contributions remain unresolved.

This sequence originates from a woman aged 45-60 years in good health. Some clones in this sample may be carry-over from other donors' samples. What was sequenced was peripheral blood mononuclear cells. The chain uses TRBV28 and TRBJ1-5; perhaps TRBD1 as D (6 bases). CDR3 loop: CASSPQGNQPQHF. CDR3 nucleotides: TGTGCCAGCAGTCCGCAGGGGAATCAGCCCCAGCATTTT.